Listed below are T cell receptor beta chains from one sample, sequenced in a study of OX40 agonist ivuxolimab in advanced cancers. Some clones are missing from TCRdb's copy, which holds only in-frame ones; the method was immunoSEQ multiplex PCR. Here the sample spans 35,000 to 40,000 clones, approximately 78% being singletons. The sequenced sample was CD4+ or CD8+ T cells sorted from blood, obtained in a trial of the OX40 agonist ivuxolimab. The receptors derive from an adult with an advanced solid tumor such as melanoma, head and neck, liver or kidney cancer. CDR3s include the opening cysteine and the closing phenylalanine or tryptophan. A D gene is named only where the DNA matches it firmly. Size is stated for part of the rows, as once, few or many counts, or as a class when the clone is expanded.

v_gene	abundance	len	j_gene	d_gene	CDR3nt	CDR3aa
TRBV6-6	-	14	TRBJ2-1	-	TGTGCCAGCCTCCCGCTACGGCCCGGCAATGAGCAGTTCTTC	CASLPLRPGNEQFF
TRBV19	-	16	TRBJ2-1	TRBD2	TGTGCCAGTAGTGCCTCGTGGTGGGCGGGAGGTAATGAGCAGTTCTTC	CASSASWWAGGNEQFF
TRBV4-1	once	20	TRBJ2-1	TRBD2	TGCGCCAGCAGCCAACCTTTCGGACTAGCGGGGGGGCAATCCCGCAATGAGCAGTTCTTC	CASSQPFGLAGGQSRNEQFF
TRBV6-6	-	14	TRBJ1-3	-	TGTGCCAGCATGTCCGGATACTCTGGAAACACCATATATTTT	CASMSGYSGNTIYF
TRBV14	once	17	TRBJ2-1	TRBD2	TGTGCCAGCAGCCAAGTCCGCCTAGCGGGACCCTACAATGAGCAGTTCTTC	CASSQVRLAGPYNEQFF
TRBV6-5	-	15	TRBJ2-2	-	TGTGCCAGCACCCTAAGTACAGGGCTATACGGGGAGCTGTTTTTT	CASTLSTGLYGELFF
TRBV19	-	15	TRBJ1-2	-	TGTGCCAGTAGTATAGGGGAGTATCCTAACTATGGCTACACCTTC	CASSIGEYPNYGYTF
TRBV2	-	15	TRBJ1-1	-	TGTGCCAGCTTCCGGCAGGCAGGGGCCGACACTGAAGCTTTCTTT	CASFRQAGADTEAFF
TRBV2	-	13	TRBJ1-2	-	TGTGCCAGCAGTGATTTAGTCCTCTATGGCTACACCTTC	CASSDLVLYGYTF
TRBV10-3	-	16	TRBJ2-7	-	TGTGCCATCAGTGAGAGGGACGGACAGTCTTCCTACGAGCAGTACTTC	CAISERDGQSSYEQYF
TRBV6-5	-	16	TRBJ2-5	TRBD1	TGTGCCAGCAGTTATTACCGACTGGACAGGGCCGAGACCCAGTACTTC	CASSYYRLDRAETQYF
TRBV4-1	-	14	TRBJ1-1	-	TGCGCCAGCAGCCCCACCAGGGGCGGAACTGAAGCTTTCTTT	CASSPTRGGTEAFF
TRBV4-1	-	16	TRBJ1-1	-	TGCGCCAGCAGCCAAGTAGGTAGAACAAAACACACTGAAGCTTTCTTT	CASSQVGRTKHTEAFF
TRBV2	few	14	TRBJ2-7	TRBD2	TGTGCCAGCAGTGCGGGAGGAGATATCTACGAGCAGTACTTC	CASSAGGDIYEQYF
TRBV30	-	13	TRBJ1-2	TRBD1	TGTGCCTGGAGTGCCGACAGGGGTTGGGGCTACACCTTC	CAWSADRGWGYTF
TRBV11-2	-	15	TRBJ1-2	TRBD1	TGTGCCAGCAGCCCACCGGTTCGGGACAGATATGGCTACACCTTC	CASSPPVRDRYGYTF
TRBV5-1	-	17	TRBJ1-4	-	TGCGCCAGCAGCCCGGATAAGGTACTTTCCTTAAATGAAAAACTGTTTTTT	CASSPDKVLSLNEKLFF
TRBV5-1	once	14	TRBJ2-3	-	TGCGCCAGGAGCCCGACAGTCCCCCGAGATACGCAGTATTTT	CARSPTVPRDTQYF
TRBV27	-	14	TRBJ2-7	-	TGTGCCAGCAGCATAACAGCCGTCTCCTACGAGCAGTACTTC	CASSITAVSYEQYF
TRBV11-1	-	12	TRBJ1-1	TRBD1	TGTGCCAGCAGCCAACAGGGGACTGAAGCTTTCTTT	CASSQQGTEAFF
TRBV6-1	-	15	TRBJ2-2	-	TGTGCCAGCAGTGCATGGGGGACGAACACCGGGGAGCTGTTTTTT	CASSAWGTNTGELFF
TRBV7-7	-	13	TRBJ2-5	-	TGTGCTAGCAGCTTAGGAGGCCTAGAGACCCAGTACTTC	CASSLGGLETQYF
TRBV14	-	13	TRBJ2-7	TRBD1	TGTGCCCGAGCCCGGGACAGGGAGAACGAGCAGTACTTC	CARARDRENEQYF
TRBV7-6	-	14	TRBJ2-3	-	TGTGCCAGCAGCTTATCCCAGGGGACAGATACGCAGTATTTT	CASSLSQGTDTQYF
TRBV29-1	-	11	TRBJ2-5	-	TGCAGCGTTAGAGTCTCAGAGACCCAGTACTTC	CSVRVSETQYF
TRBV13	-	16	TRBJ1-1	-	TGTGCCAGCAGCAGTCGGCGGCGTTCCTTGAACACTGAAGCTTTCTTT	CASSSRRRSLNTEAFF
TRBV28	-	15	TRBJ2-1	TRBD2	TGTGCCAGCAGTTTACTAGCGGGAGTAGTCAATGAGCAGTTCTTC	CASSLLAGVVNEQFF
TRBV2	-	15	TRBJ2-2	TRBD1	TGTGCCAGCGGACCGGGACAGCTCGGCGCCGGGGAGCTGTTTTTT	CASGPGQLGAGELFF
TRBV5-1	-	15	TRBJ1-4	-	TGCGCCAGCAGCTTGGCCGGCGGATCTCCAGAAAAACTGTTTTTT	CASSLAGGSPEKLFF
TRBV11-2	-	12	TRBJ1-6	-	TGTGCCAGCAACCACCTTGATTCACCCCTCCACTTT	CASNHLDSPLHF
TRBV23-1	-	13	TRBJ2-7	-	TGCGCCAGCAGATCTGGGGGCGCAAACGAGCAGTACTTC	CASRSGGANEQYF
TRBV27	-	16	TRBJ2-3	TRBD2	TGTGCCAGCAGTCCAGAGACTAGCGGGAACACAGATACGCAGTATTTT	CASSPETSGNTDTQYF
TRBV5-5	-	16	TRBJ2-3	TRBD2	TGTGCCAGCAGCTTGTCGACTAGCGGGAGCACAGATACGCAGTATTTT	CASSLSTSGSTDTQYF
TRBV5-1	-	13	TRBJ1-1	TRBD1	TGCGCCAGCAGCTTGTCAGGGGGCACTGAAGCTTTCTTT	CASSLSGGTEAFF
TRBV2	few	17	TRBJ2-5	-	TGTGCCAGCAGTGAAAGAGGGGGGAAGCCCCCCGGAGGGACCCAGTACTTC	CASSERGGKPPGGTQYF
TRBV28	-	18	TRBJ2-6	-	TGTGCCAGCAGTCCGACAGGACGTTTCCTCTCTGGGGCCAACGTCCTGACTTTC	CASSPTGRFLSGANVLTF
TRBV29-1	-	16	TRBJ2-2	TRBD2	TGCAGCGTTCGGACTAGCGGAATTGCGAACACCGGGGAGCTGTTTTTT	CSVRTSGIANTGELFF
TRBV21-1	-	16	TRBJ1-1	-	TGTGCCAGCAGCAAAGCAGGACAGGGGAGTGGCACTGAAGCTTTCTTT	CASSKAGQGSGTEAFF
TRBV6-5	-	14	TRBJ2-7	-	TGTGCCAGCAGGTCGACAGGCAGCTCCTACGAGCAGTACTTC	CASRSTGSSYEQYF
TRBV28	-	12	TRBJ2-7	-	TGTGCCAGCACCCGGACAACCTACGAGCAGTACTTC	CASTRTTYEQYF
TRBV18	-	16	TRBJ2-3	TRBD1	TGTGCCAGCTCATTACAGGGGAATGGCTTCACAGATACGCAGTATTTT	CASSLQGNGFTDTQYF
TRBV9	-	16	TRBJ2-5	-	TGTGCCAGCAGCGTAGGGCCGCAGACAGCCCAAGAGACCCAGTACTTC	CASSVGPQTAQETQYF
TRBV7-8	-	15	TRBJ2-1	TRBD1	TGTGCCAGCACCTTATTGGACAGGGGGCCTGATGAGCAGTTCTTC	CASTLLDRGPDEQFF
TRBV6-5	few	14	TRBJ1-5	-	TGTGCCAGCAGACCCGACAGGAGCAATCAGCCCCAGCATTTT	CASRPDRSNQPQHF
TRBV28	-	14	TRBJ1-2	-	TGTGCCAGCAGGTACCGGGACACGTTATATGGCTACACCTTC	CASRYRDTLYGYTF
TRBV11-3	-	19	TRBJ2-2	TRBD2	TGTGCCAGCAGCGCTACCTGGGGCTCTAGCGGGAGGGCCACCGGGGAGCTGTTTTTT	CASSATWGSSGRATGELFF
TRBV6-1	-	17	TRBJ2-7	-	TGTGCCAGCAGTGAATCGGTGGGTTTTGGGGCGTCCTACGAGCAGTACTTC	CASSESVGFGASYEQYF
TRBV12-5	-	14	TRBJ1-2	-	TGTGCTAGTGGTTTGGGGGGCCGAAGCTATGGCTACACCTTC	CASGLGGRSYGYTF
TRBV2	-	14	TRBJ1-3	-	TGTGCCAGCAGACCCTCTAGGGATGGAAACACCATATATTTT	CASRPSRDGNTIYF
TRBV7-9	-	13	TRBJ2-5	-	TGTGCCACTAACCGGGACGGTCAAGAGACCCAGTACTTC	CATNRDGQETQYF